The following is a T cell receptor beta chain sequence with its context. The antigen remains undetermined. These data come from a study of T cell responses to AZD1222 COVID-19 vaccine. Looking at the study overall: Analysis merged second doses at about 4 or about 12 weeks.

Only in-frame clones appear in the TCRdb table, and some are missing; sequencing was by immunoSEQ multiplex PCR. Of 90,000 to 120,000 clones in the sample, around 90% were seen once. CDR3 length equals 15 residues. Germline V gives CDR1 SGHRS, CDR2 YFSETQ. The ends were cut back, 4 bases at V and 4 bases at J, with 14 bases in the middle. Whole-study results and caveats: The study found Spike-specific TCR breadth and depth rose after two AZD1222 doses. The repertoires were collected only after the peak T cell response.

Here the sequenced sample was peripheral blood, taken on day 0 of AZD1222 vaccination. V usage is TRBV5-1 and J usage is TRBJ2-2; perhaps TRBD1 as D (6 bases). This clonotype originated in an adult in good health. CDR3 loop: CASSPDRTATGELFF. In DNA form, the CDR3 reads TGCGCCAGCAGCCCGGACAGAACCGCCACCGGGGAGCTGTTTTTT.